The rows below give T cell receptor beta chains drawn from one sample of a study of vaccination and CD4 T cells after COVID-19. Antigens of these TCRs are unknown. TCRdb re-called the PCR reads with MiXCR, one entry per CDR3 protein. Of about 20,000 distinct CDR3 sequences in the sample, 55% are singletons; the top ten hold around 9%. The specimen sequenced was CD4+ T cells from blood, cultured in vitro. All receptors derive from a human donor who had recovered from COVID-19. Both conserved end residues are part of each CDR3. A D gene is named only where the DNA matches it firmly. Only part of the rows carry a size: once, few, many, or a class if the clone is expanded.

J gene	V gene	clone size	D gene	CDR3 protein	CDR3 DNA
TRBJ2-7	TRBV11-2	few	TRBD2	CASSSLRGLAEEQYF	TGTGCCAGCAGCTCCCTTAGGGGACTAGCGGAAGAGCAGTACTTC
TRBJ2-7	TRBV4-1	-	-	CASSQVLLALSDEQYF	TGCGCCAGCAGCCAAGTTCTACTGGCGTTATCGGACGAGCAGTACTTC
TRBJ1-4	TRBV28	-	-	CASSARGGADRGEKLFF	TGTGCCAGCAGTGCCCGTGGGGGGGCCGATCGGGGCGAAAAACTGTTTTTT
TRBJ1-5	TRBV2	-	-	CASSDAHSNQPQHF	TGTGCCAGCAGTGACGCCCATAGCAATCAGCCCCAGCATTTT
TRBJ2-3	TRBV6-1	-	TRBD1	CASSDQTGADTQYF	TGTGCCAGCAGTGACCAGACAGGGGCAGATACGCAGTATTTT
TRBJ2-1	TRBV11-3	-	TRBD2	CASSLESGGGLNEQFF	TGTGCCAGCAGCTTAGAGTCGGGAGGCGGCCTCAATGAGCAGTTCTTC
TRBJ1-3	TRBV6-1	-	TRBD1	CASSEATGVRGNTIYF	TGTGCCAGCAGTGAAGCCACAGGGGTCAGGGGAAACACCATATATTTT
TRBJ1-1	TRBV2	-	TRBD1	CASRPEQGANTEAFF	TGTGCCAGCAGGCCTGAACAGGGGGCGAACACTGAAGCTTTCTTT
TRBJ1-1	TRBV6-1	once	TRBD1	CASSVTGAQAINTEAFF	TGTGCCAGCAGTGTCACAGGGGCGCAAGCGATAAACACTGAAGCTTTCTTT
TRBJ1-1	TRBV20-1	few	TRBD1	CSARAGTGGITEAFF	TGCAGTGCTAGAGCCGGGACAGGGGGTATCACTGAAGCTTTCTTT
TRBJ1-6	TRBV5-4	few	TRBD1	CASSSRTGTAATPLHF	TGTGCCAGCAGCTCCCGGACAGGCACGGCGGCGACACCCCTCCACTTT